The next 16 T cell receptor beta chains were all read from a single sample in a study of T cells after yellow fever vaccination. TCRdb redid the calling of the 5' RACE reads with MiXCR, one entry per CDR3 protein. The table has around 250,000 distinct CDR3 sequences, approximately 5.2% seen once. The sequences come from CD4+ T cells sorted from PBMCs, collected on the day of the yellow fever booster vaccination. The origin of the receptors is a man in his late teens or twenties who received the YFV17D yellow fever vaccine.

This clonotype was seen at least ten times. This chain joins TRBV7-9 and TRBJ1-2; 7 nucleotides agree with TRBD1. Germline V lookup: CDR1 SEHNR, CDR2 FQNEAQ (reference sequence). CDR3 length: 17 amino acids. V lost 5 bases, J lost 8 bases, and 20 bases stayed unmatched. The CDR3 coding sequence is TGTGCCAGCAGCCGTAGGACAGGACCAGAGGGGTTCTACGGCTACACCTTC. Translated: CASSRRTGPEGFYGYTF.

The chain is built from TRBV4-2 and TRBJ1-6; D is unresolved. V was shortened by 1 base and J by 9 bases, with 13 bases between the two germline ends. Per germline, CDR1 LGHNA and CDR2 YNFKEQ. The CDR3 spans 15 residues. The CDR3 loop is CASSQVRQSASPLHF. DNA for the CDR3: TGTGCCAGCAGCCAAGTTCGGCAGTCAGCTTCACCCCTCCACTTT.

The chain combines TRBV1 with TRBJ2-5; the DNA was not compared with TRBD2, the D call given in the table. TRBV1 is annotated as a pseudogene. The CDR3 spans 16 residues. CDR3 residues: CTSSQTSAGDKETQYF. In nucleotides, the CDR3 is TGCACCAGCAGCCAGACTAGCGCGGGGGATAAGGAGACCCAGTACTTC.

This clonotype appeared a few times. This chain links TRBV28 with TRBJ1-5; D remains ambiguous. CDR3 length equals 13 residues. Germline-derived CDR1 and CDR2 are MDHEN and SYDVKM. Trimming stripped 3 bases from V and 7 bases from J, with 10 bases between. CDR3 residues: CASSFQTRQPQHF. Here the CDR3 DNA reads TGTGCCAGCAGTTTCCAGACGCGGCAGCCCCAGCATTTT.

This clonotype was seen at least ten times. The chain employs TRBV12-3 or TRBV12-4 and TRBJ1-6; 9 bases are a match to TRBD1. This CDR3 has 15 amino acids. Germline trimming cut 2 bases from V and 10 bases from J; bases unmatched to any gene: 6. The CDR3, as DNA: TGTGCCAGCAGTTTAACAACAGGGGGCGTCTCACCCCTCCACTTT. Its protein product is CASSLTTGGVSPLHF.

The rearrangement joins TRBV12-3 or TRBV12-4 to TRBJ1-2, with 8 bases lining up with TRBD1. V trimming: 7 bases; J trimming: 7 bases; junction bases outside the gene matches: 11. The CDR3 spans 14 residues. CDR3 in amino acids: CASNQDRVYGGYTF. CDR3 bases: TGTGCCAGCAACCAGGACAGGGTGTATGGTGGCTACACCTTC.

The sample holds many counts of this clonotype. The chain recombines TRBV3-1 with TRBJ2-5; no clear D gene. Germline CDR1 LGHDT, CDR2 YNNKEL (reference sequence). Deletions cut 0 bases from V and 5 bases from J, with 1 base between. This CDR3 has 11 residues. This CDR3 reads CASSQDETQYF. The CDR3 region has the DNA TGTGCCAGCAGCCAAGACGAGACCCAGTACTTC.

A few counts support this clonotype. One junction end does not reproduce the germline sequence, and a read error may be involved. The chain carries TRBV12-3 or TRBV12-4 and TRBJ2-2, with TRBD2 matching over 9 bases. The CDR3 covers 14 residues. This CDR3 reads CASSLAGIAGELFF. The CDR3 region has the DNA TGTGCCAGCAGTCTAGCGGGGATCGCCGGGGAGCTGTTTTTT.

In its sample, this clonotype was seen a few times. J is TRBJ2-1 and V is TRBV5-4; a weak D match, TRBD2 (7 bases). CDR3 length equals 16 residues. V shed 0 bases and J shed 2 bases, with 12 bases lying between them. In germline, CDR1 is SGHNT, CDR2 YYREEE (reference sequence). The CDR3 DNA is TGTGCCAGCAGCTTGGGTCGCGGGGGCCCCTACAATGAGCAGTTCTTC. Encoded protein: CASSLGRGGPYNEQFF.

This clonotype was observed a handful of times. The chain joins TRBV19 to TRBJ2-5; 10 bases map to TRBD2. Per germline, CDR1 LNHDA and CDR2 SQIVND (reference sequence). V gave up 10 bases and J gave up 5 bases; unmatched junction bases: 10. The CDR3 spans 14 residues. This CDR3 is CATNPGTSDETQYF. The DNA for the CDR3 is TGTGCCACTAATCCCGGGACTAGCGACGAGACCCAGTACTTC.

The chain recombines TRBV7-3 with TRBJ2-5, with D perhaps matching TRBD1 or TRBD2 (5 bases each). This CDR3 is built from 15 residues. CDR1 and CDR2 (germline): SGHTA, FQGTGA. V lost 3 bases to trimming and J lost 0 bases, with 11 bases between them. The chain's CDR3 is CASSFGDGYQETQYF. The CDR3 coding sequence is TGTGCCAGCAGCTTTGGGGACGGATACCAAGAGACCCAGTACTTC.

J is TRBJ1-4 and V is TRBV2; D gene ambiguous. This CDR3 is built from 14 residues. The ends were cut back, 7 bases at V and 5 bases at J, with 14 bases in the middle. The germline V gene encodes CDR1 SNHLY and CDR2 FYNNEI. The CDR3 region has the DNA TGTGCCAGCACCAAGACCACCCCAAATGAAAAACTGTTTTTT. Translation: CASTKTTPNEKLFF.

This clonotype was recorded a few times. The chain couples TRBV10-3 to TRBJ1-2, with 12 positions matching TRBD1. The germline V gene encodes CDR1 ENHRY and CDR2 SYGVKD. V lost 3 bases, J lost 1 base, and 3 bases stayed unmatched. This CDR3 contains 16 residues. The CDR3 protein is CAISDRDRGLNYGYTF. CDR3 DNA sequence: TGTGCCATCAGTGACCGGGACAGGGGGCTTAACTATGGCTACACCTTC.

The rearrangement uses TRBV20-1 and TRBJ1-2; D is uncertain. This CDR3 has 15 residues. The V end lost 4 bases, the J end lost 2 bases, and 17 bases lay between the germline ends. Germline CDR1 DFQATT, CDR2 SNEGSKA (reference sequence). The CDR3 DNA reads TGCAGTGCTACCCGGCGGACGGTCTTGAACTATGGCTACACCTTC. Its protein product is CSATRRTVLNYGYTF.

This clonotype has only a few counts. J is TRBJ2-6 and V is TRBV12-3 or TRBV12-4; a possible D gene is TRBD1 (5 bases). The CDR3 is 14 residues long. Trimming took 4 bases from V and 2 from J, leaving 6 bases between them. CDR3 sequence: CASSSGPGANVLTF. The CDR3 bases are TGTGCCAGCAGTTCAGGGCCTGGGGCCAACGTCCTGACTTTC.

This clonotype turned up a few times. The chain employs TRBV6-2 or TRBV6-3 and TRBJ2-7, with 11 bases identical to TRBD1. V dropped 6 bases and J dropped 0; count of bases not matched to a gene: 10. Germline CDR1 reads MNHEY; CDR2 reads SVGEGT. This CDR3 region has 17 residues. The CDR3 protein is CASREPTGTGGSYEQYV. The CDR3 DNA reads TGTGCCAGCAGAGAACCTACCGGGACAGGGGGCTCCTACGAGCAGTACGTC.